The clone carrying this T cell receptor (beta chain) was found a few times. The sample originates from a study of blood T cells in healthy people across ages. The CDR3 is 16 residues long. J lost 0 bases, V lost 3 bases, and 3 bases had no gene match. CDR1 and CDR2 from the germline V gene are MDHEN and SYDVKM. Using a J-beta primer mix together with a sample-barcoded 5' primer, a second PCR was run for about 7 to 12 cycles. One entry per CDR3 protein results from TCRdb running MiXCR on the 5' RACE reads. The table shows 650,000 to 800,000 distinct CDR3 sequences, with 40% to 50% occurring only once. This rearrangement joins TRBV28 to TRBJ1-5; 9 positions match TRBD1. The sequence was collected from a man aged 55-75 years in good health. The sequenced sample consisted of blood. This chain's CDR3 is CASSFTGGDSNQPQHF. CDR3 DNA: TGTGCCAGCAGTTTCACAGGGGGCGATAGCAATCAGCCCCAGCATTTT. The entire variable domain, with the rest obtained from reference TRBV28 and TRBJ1-5, is as follows: DVKVTQSSRYLVKRTGEKVFLECVQDMDHENMFWYRQDPGLGLRLIYFSYDVKMKEKGDIPEGYSVSREKKERFSLILESASTNQTSMYLCASSFTGGDSNQPQHFGDGTRLSIL.